The clone carrying this T cell receptor (beta chain) occurred many times. Its matching antigen is unknown. This record belongs to a study of T cells after yellow fever vaccination. Broader study findings: Most clones from primary vaccination resurfaced after the booster (under 97% CD4, 88% CD8).

TCRdb reprocessed the 5' RACE reads via MiXCR and lists one record per CDR3 protein. The data show 85,000 to 100,000 distinct CDR3 sequences, around 5.8% seen once. Trimming left V 5 bases short and J 6 bases short, with 5 bases between. The CDR3 contains 11 residues. Germline V gene lookup returns CDR1 SGHVS and CDR2 FQNEAQ. The chain is built from TRBV7-8 and TRBJ2-1; D ambiguous. The TCR comes from a man younger than 35 who received the YFV17D yellow fever vaccine. Sequences were derived from CD8+ T cells sorted from PBMCs, sampled 10 days after the yellow fever booster vaccination. The CDR3 is CASSPFNEQFF. The CDR3 DNA reads as TGTGCCAGCAGCCCATTCAATGAGCAGTTCTTC.